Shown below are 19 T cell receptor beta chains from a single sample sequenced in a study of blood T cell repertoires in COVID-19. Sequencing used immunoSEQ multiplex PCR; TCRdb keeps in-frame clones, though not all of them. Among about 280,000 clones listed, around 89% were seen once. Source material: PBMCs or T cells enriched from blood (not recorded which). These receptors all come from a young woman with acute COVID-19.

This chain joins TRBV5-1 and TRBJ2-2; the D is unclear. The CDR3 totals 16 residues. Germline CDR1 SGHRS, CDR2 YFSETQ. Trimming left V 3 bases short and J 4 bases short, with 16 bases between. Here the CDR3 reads CASSSLTPAGTGELFF. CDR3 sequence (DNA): TGCGCCAGCAGCTCACTGACTCCCGCCGGCACCGGGGAGCTGTTTTTT.

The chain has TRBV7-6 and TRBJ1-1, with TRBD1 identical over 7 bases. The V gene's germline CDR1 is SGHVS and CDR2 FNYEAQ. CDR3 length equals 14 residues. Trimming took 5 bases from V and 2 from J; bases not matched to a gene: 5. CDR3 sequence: CASSRYRGNTEAFF. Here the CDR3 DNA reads TGTGCCAGCAGCCGTTACAGGGGTAACACTGAAGCTTTCTTT.

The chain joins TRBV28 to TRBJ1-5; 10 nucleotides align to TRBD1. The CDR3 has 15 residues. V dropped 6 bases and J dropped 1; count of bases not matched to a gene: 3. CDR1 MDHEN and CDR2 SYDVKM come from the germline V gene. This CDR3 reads CASRWGQGSNQPQHF. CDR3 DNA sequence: TGTGCCAGCAGATGGGGACAGGGGAGCAATCAGCCCCAGCATTTT.

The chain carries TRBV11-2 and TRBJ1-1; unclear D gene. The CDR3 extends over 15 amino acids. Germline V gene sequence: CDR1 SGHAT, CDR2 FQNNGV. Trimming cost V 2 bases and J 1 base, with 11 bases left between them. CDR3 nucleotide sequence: TGTGCCAGCAGCTTACTAGGACTTACGAACACTGAAGCTTTCTTT. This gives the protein CASSLLGLTNTEAFF.

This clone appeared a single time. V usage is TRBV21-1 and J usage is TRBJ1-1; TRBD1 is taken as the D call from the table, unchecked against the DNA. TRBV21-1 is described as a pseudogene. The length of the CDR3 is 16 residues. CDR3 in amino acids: CASTTGQEALDTEAFF. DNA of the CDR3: TGTGCCAGCACCACCGGACAGGAGGCATTGGACACTGAAGCTTTCTTT.

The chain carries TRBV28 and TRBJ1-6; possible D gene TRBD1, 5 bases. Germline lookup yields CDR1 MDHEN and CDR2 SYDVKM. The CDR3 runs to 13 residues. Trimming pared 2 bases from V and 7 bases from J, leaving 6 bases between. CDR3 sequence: CASSLNRNSPLHF. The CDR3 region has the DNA TGTGCCAGCAGTTTAAACAGGAATTCACCCCTCCACTTT.

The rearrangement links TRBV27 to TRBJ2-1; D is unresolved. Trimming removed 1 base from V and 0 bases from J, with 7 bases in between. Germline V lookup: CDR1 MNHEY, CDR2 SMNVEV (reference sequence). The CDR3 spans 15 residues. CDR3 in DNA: TGTGCCAGCAGTTTATACAGTGCCTCCTACAATGAGCAGTTCTTC. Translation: CASSLYSASYNEQFF.

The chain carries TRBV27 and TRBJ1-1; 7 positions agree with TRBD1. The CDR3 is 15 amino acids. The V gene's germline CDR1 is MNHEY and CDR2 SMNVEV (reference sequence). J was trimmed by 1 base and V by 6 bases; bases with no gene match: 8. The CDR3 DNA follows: TGTGCCAGCAGGGGACGCGGACAGGCGAACACTGAAGCTTTCTTT. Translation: CASRGRGQANTEAFF.

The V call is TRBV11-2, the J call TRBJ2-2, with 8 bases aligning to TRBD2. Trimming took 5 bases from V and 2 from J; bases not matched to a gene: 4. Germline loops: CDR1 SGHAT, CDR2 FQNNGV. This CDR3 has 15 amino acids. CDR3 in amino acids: CASSRREVNTGELFF. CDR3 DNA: TGTGCCAGCAGCCGGCGGGAGGTAAACACCGGGGAGCTGTTTTTT.

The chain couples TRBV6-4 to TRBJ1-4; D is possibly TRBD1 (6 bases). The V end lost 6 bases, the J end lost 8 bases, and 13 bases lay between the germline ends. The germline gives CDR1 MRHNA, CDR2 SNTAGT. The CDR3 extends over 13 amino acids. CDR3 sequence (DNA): TGTGCCAGCAGCGTCGGCACAGGGGAAAAACTGTTTTTT. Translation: CASSVGTGEKLFF.

The CDR3 reads CASGLSFAGGLNTEAFF. CDR3 DNA: TGTGCTAGTGGTTTGTCGTTCGCAGGGGGCTTAAACACTGAAGCTTTCTTT. The chain recombines TRBV12-5 with TRBJ1-1; 8 bases align to TRBD1. CDR3 length: 17 residues. Germline CDR1 reads LGHNT; CDR2 reads FRNRAP. V gave up 2 bases and J gave up 2 bases; unmatched junction bases: 10.

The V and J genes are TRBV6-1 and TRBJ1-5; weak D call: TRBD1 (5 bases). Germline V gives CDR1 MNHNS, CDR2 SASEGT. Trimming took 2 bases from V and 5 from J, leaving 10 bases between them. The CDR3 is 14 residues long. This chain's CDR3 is CASSESGFHQPQHF. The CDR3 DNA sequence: TGTGCCAGCAGTGAATCAGGGTTTCATCAGCCCCAGCATTTT.

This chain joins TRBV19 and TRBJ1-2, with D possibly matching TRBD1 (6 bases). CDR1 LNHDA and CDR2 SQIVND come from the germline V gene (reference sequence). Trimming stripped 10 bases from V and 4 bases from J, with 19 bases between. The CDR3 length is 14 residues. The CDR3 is CATPSEGVGYGYTF. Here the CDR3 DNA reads TGTGCCACCCCTTCCGAGGGGGTGGGCTATGGCTACACCTTC. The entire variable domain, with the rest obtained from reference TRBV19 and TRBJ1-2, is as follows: DGGITQSPKYLFRKEGQNVTLSCEQNLNHDAMYWYRQDPGQGLRLIYYSQIVNDFQKGDIAEGYSVSREKKESFPLTVTSAQKNPTAFYLCATPSEGVGYGYTFGSGTRLTVV.

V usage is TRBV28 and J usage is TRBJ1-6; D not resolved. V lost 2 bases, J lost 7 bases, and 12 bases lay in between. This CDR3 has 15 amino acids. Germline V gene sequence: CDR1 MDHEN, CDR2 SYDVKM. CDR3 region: CASSLPDKANSPLHF. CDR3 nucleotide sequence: TGTGCCAGCAGTTTACCCGACAAGGCCAATTCACCCCTCCACTTT.

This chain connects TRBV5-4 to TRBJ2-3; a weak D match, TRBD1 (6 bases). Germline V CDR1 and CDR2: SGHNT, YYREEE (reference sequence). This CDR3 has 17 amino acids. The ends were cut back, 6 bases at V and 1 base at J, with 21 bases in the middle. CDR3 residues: CASTHHQGNGGTDTQYF. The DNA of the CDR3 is TGTGCCAGCACCCACCATCAGGGGAACGGGGGCACAGATACGCAGTATTTT.

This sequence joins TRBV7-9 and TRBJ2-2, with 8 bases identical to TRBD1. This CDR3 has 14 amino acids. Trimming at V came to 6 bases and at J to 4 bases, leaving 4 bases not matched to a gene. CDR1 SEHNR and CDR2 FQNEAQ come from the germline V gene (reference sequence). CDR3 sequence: CASRVDRGTGELFF. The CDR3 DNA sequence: TGTGCCAGCAGAGTCGACAGGGGCACCGGGGAGCTGTTTTTT. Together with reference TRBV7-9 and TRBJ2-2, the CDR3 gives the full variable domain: DTGVSQNPRHKITKRGQNVTFRCDPISEHNRLYWYRQTLGQGPEFLTYFQNEAQLEKSRLLSDRFSAERPKGSFSTLEIQRTEQGDSAMYLCASRVDRGTGELFFGEGSRLTVL.

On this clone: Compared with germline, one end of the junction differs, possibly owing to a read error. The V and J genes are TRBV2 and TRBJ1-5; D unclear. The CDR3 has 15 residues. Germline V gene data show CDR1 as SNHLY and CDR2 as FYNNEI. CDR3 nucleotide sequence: TGTGCCAGCAGGGAAGGTAATGTTGGCAATCAGCCCCAGCATTTT. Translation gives CASREGNVGNQPQHF.

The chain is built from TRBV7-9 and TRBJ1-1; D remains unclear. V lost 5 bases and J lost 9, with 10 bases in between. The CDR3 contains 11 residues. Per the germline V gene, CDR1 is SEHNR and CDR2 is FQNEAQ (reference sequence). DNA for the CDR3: TGTGCCAGCAGCCCACGGACTCAAGCTTTCTTT. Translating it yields CASSPRTQAFF.

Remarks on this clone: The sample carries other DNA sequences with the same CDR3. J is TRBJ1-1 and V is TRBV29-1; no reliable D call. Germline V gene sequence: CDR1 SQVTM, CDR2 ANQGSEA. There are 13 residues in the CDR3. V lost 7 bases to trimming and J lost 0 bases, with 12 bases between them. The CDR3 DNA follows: TGCAGCGCCCGGGGTGGATTGAACACTGAAGCTTTCTTT. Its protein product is CSARGGLNTEAFF. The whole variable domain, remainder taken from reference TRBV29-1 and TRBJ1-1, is SAVISQKPSRDICQRGTSLTIQCQVDSQVTMMFWYRQQPGQSLTLIATANQGSEATYESGFVIDKFPISRPNLTFSTLTVSNMSPEDSSIYLCSARGGLNTEAFFGQGTRLTVV.